This T cell receptor beta chain was observed in a study of control samples from healthy donors and cancer patients. The method was immunoSEQ multiplex PCR; TCRdb's version includes in-frame clones alone and lacks a portion of them. Here the sample spans some 71,000 clones, approximately 89% being singletons. V shed 4 bases, J shed 6 bases, and the junction held 1 base outside the gene matches. Germline V gene data show CDR1 as DFQATT and CDR2 as SNEGSKA (reference sequence). This CDR3 is built from 11 residues. The genes are TRBV20-1 and TRBJ2-3, with 7 bases lining up with TRBD2. This receptor was obtained from a man aged 55 to 69 with colorectal cancer. Sample: PBMCs. The CDR3 here is CSAILADTQYF. Here the CDR3 DNA reads TGCAGTGCTATACTAGCGGATACGCAGTATTTT.